The clone carrying this T cell receptor (beta chain) was seen ten or more times. Its target is not known. The record originates from a study of human T cells and chemical hapten exposure. The wider study: Diphenylcyclopropenone was applied weekly to patients' scalps across the approximately 25-week study. There were per-sample TCR yield variations, arising mainly from small pooled library volume differences. Study-wide results and caveats: TCRs at a frequency above 1 in 1000 stayed unchanged with DPC sensitization. With alopecia, donors may have immune responses unlike healthy people's.

With 4 bases clipped from V and 7 bases from J, the junction kept 12 bases outside the gene matches. Per germline, CDR1 SGHVS and CDR2 FQNEAQ. This CDR3 region has 16 residues. Described time point: pre-sensitization, week 0. This sample's treatment: therapeutic diphenylcyclopropenone sensitization with weekly scalp DPC. TCRdb analysed the RACE reads with MiXCR anew, one entry per CDR3 protein. This table holds some 300,000 distinct CDR3 sequences, 5% to 6.5% found once. The V call is TRBV7-8, the J call TRBJ2-7; 11 bases match TRBD2. The sequences come from whole blood, collected in connection with sensitization to the hapten diphenylcyclopropenone (DPC). The TCR sequence derives from a young woman with alopecia areata. Some clones in this sample may be carry-over from other donors' samples. This CDR3 reads CASSSIALAGGREQYF. The CDR3 region has the DNA TGTGCCAGCAGCTCGATCGCCCTAGCGGGGGGCAGAGAGCAGTACTTC. The whole variable domain, remainder taken from reference TRBV7-8 and TRBJ2-7, is GAGVSQSPRYKVAKRGQDVALRCDPISGHVSLFWYQQALGQGPEFLTYFQNEAQLDKSGLPSDRFFAERPEGSVSTLKIQRTQQEDSAVYLCASSSIALAGGREQYFGPGTRLTVT.